This entry features one TCR beta chain sequence. The data were obtained in a study of technical replicates of blood from several donors. Between the trimmed V and J ends, which lost 4 bases and 0 bases, there was a span of 10 bases. The germline CDR1 and CDR2 sequences are MNHNY and SVGAGI (reference sequence). The CDR3 has 15 residues. Assay used: immunoSEQ multiplex PCR; TCRdb lists only in-frame clones, some missing. The sample has 55,000 to 60,000 clones, around 95% seen once. This clonotype was sampled from a human donor in good health. Some clones in this sample may be carry-over from other donors' samples. The chain is built from TRBV6-6 and TRBJ1-3; D is possibly TRBD1 (5 bases). The specimen sequenced was PBMCs. The CDR3 DNA reads TGTGCCAGCAGTTTCCTGACAGTCTCTGGAAACACCATATATTTT. As protein: CASSFLTVSGNTIYF.